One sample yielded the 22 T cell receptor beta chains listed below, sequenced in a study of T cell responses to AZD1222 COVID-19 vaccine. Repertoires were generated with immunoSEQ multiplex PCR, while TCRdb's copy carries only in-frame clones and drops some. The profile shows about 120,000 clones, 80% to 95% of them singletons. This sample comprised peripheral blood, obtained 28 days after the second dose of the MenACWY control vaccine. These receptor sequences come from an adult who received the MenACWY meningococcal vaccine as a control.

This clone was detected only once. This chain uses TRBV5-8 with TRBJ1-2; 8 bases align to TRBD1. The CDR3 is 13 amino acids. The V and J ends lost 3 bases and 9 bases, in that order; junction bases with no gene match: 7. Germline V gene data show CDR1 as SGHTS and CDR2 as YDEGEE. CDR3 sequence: CASSYGQGASYTF. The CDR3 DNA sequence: TGTGCCAGCAGCTACGGACAGGGAGCGAGCTACACCTTC.

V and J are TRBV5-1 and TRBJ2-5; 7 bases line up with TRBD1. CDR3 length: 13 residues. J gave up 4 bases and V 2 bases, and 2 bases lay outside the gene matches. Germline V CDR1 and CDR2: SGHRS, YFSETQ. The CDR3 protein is CASSFRDRETQYF. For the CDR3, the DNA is TGCGCCAGCAGCTTCCGGGACAGAGAGACCCAGTACTTC.

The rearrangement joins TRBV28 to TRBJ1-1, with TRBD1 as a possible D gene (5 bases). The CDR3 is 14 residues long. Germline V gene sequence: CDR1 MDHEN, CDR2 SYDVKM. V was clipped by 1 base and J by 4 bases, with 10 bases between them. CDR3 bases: TGTGCCAGCAGTTTATATGGGGGGTCCACTGAAGCTTTCTTT. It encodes CASSLYGGSTEAFF. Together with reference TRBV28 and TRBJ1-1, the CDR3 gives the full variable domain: DVKVTQSSRYLVKRTGEKVFLECVQDMDHENMFWYRQDPGLGLRLIYFSYDVKMKEKGDIPEGYSVSREKKERFSLILESASTNQTSMYLCASSLYGGSTEAFFGQGTRLTVV.

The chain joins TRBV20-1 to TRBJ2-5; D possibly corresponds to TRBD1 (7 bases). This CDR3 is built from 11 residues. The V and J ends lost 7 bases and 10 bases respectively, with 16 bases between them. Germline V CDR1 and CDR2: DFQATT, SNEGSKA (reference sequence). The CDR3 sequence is CSGHRGGNQYF. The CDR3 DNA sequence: TGCAGTGGTCACAGGGGAGGCAACCAGTACTTC.

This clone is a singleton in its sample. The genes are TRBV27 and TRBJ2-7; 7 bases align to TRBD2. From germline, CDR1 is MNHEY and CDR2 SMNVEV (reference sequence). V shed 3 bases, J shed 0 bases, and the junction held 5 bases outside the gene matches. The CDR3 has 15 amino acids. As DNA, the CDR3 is TGTGCCAGCAGTTTCCTAGCGGACCGCTCCTACGAGCAGTACTTC. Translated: CASSFLADRSYEQYF.

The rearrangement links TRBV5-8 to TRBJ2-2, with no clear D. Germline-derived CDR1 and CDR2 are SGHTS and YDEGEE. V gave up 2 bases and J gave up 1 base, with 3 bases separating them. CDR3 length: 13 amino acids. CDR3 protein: CASSFLNTGELFF. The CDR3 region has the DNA TGTGCCAGCAGCTTCCTGAACACCGGGGAGCTGTTTTTT.

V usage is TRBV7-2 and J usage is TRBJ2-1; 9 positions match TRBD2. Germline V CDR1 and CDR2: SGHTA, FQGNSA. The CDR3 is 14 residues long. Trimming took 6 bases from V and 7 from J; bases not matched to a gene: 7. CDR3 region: CASSLAGRRNEQFF. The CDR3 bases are TGTGCCAGCAGTCTAGCGGGGCGACGGAATGAGCAGTTCTTC.

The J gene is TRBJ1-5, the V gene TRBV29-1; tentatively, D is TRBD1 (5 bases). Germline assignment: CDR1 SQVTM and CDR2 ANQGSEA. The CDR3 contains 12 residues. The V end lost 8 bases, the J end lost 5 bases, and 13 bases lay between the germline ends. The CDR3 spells CSISWGDQPQHF. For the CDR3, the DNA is TGCAGCATCTCCTGGGGGGATCAGCCCCAGCATTTT.

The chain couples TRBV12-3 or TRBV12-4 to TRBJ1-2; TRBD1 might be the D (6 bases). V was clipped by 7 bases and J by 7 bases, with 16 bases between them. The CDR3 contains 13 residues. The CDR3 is CASTPSGAVGYTF. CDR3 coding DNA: TGTGCCAGCACCCCTTCAGGGGCTGTTGGCTACACCTTC.

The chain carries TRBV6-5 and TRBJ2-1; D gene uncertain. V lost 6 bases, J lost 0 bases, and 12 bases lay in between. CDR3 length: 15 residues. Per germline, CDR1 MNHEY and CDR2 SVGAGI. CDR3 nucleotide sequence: TGTGCCAGCAGGGTAACGGTTAGCTCCTACAATGAGCAGTTCTTC. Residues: CASRVTVSSYNEQFF.

The CDR3 loop is CASSMWDPIGTEAFF. In DNA, the CDR3 is TGTGCCAGTAGTATGTGGGATCCAATCGGGACTGAAGCTTTCTTT. The V and J genes are TRBV19 and TRBJ1-1, with D hard to call. The V gene's germline CDR1 is LNHDA and CDR2 SQIVND (reference sequence). This CDR3 is built from 15 residues. V lost 3 bases, J lost 5 bases, and 16 bases lay in between.

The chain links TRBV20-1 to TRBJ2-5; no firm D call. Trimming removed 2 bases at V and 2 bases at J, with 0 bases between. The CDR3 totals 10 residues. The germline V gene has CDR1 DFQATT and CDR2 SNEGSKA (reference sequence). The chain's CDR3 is CSARQETQYF. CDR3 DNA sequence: TGCAGTGCTAGACAAGAGACCCAGTACTTC.

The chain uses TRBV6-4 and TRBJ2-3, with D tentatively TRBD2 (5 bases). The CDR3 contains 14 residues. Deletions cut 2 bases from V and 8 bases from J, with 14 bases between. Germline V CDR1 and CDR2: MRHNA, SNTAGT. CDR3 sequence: CASSDGPRGSTQYF. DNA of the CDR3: TGTGCCAGCAGTGACGGCCCTCGAGGGAGTACGCAGTATTTT.

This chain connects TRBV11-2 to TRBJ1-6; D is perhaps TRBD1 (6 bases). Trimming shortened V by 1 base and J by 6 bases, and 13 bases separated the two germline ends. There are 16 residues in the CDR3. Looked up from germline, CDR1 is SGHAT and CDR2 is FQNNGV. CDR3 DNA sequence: TGTGCCAGCAGCTTAGTGGCAGGGGCAGGTAATTCACCCCTCCACTTT. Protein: CASSLVAGAGNSPLHF.

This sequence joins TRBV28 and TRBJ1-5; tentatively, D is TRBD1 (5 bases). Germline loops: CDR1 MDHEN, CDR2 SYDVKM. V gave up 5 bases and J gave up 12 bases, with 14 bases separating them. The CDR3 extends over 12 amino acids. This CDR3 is CASSQQTERQHF. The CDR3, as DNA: TGTGCCAGCAGTCAACAGACAGAGCGCCAGCATTTT.

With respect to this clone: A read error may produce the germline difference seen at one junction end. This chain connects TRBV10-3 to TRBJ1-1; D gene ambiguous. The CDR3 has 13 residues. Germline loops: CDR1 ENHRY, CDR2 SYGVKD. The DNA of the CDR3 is TGTGCCATCAGTGGAGGAGGCCCCAGCGCTCCTGACTTT. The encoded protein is CAISGGGPSAPDF.

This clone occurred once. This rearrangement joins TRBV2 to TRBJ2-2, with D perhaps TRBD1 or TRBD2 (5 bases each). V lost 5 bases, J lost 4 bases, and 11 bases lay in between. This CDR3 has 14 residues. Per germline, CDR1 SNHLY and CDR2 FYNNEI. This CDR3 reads CASSPRGSTGELFF. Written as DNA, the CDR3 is TGTGCCAGCAGTCCGAGGGGTAGCACCGGGGAGCTGTTTTTT.

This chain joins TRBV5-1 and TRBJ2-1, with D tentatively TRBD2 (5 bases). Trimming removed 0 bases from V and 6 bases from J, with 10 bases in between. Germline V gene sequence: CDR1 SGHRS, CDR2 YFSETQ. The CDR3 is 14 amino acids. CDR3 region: CASSLVVGSNEQFF. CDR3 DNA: TGCGCCAGCAGCTTGGTTGTTGGGAGCAATGAGCAGTTCTTC. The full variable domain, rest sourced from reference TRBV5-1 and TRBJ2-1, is KAGVTQTPRYLIKTRGQQVTLSCSPISGHRSVSWYQQTPGQGLQFLFEYFSETQRNKGNFPGRFSGRQFSNSRSEMNVSTLELGDSALYLCASSLVVGSNEQFFGPGTRLTVL.

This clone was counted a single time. The CDR3 DNA is TGTGCCTGGAGTGCCCCGAAATATGGCTACACCTTC. Its translation: CAWSAPKYGYTF. The gene calls are TRBV30 and TRBJ1-2; the D is unclear. The CDR3 has 12 amino acids. The germline V gene has CDR1 GTSNPN and CDR2 SVGIG (reference sequence). V lost 1 base to trimming and J lost 5 bases, with 8 bases between them.

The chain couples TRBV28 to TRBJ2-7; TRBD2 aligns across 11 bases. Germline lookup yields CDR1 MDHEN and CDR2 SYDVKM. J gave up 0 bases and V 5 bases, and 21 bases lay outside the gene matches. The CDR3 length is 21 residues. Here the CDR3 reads CASSPSLGSLAGGTVSYEQYF. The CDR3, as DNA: TGTGCCAGCAGTCCCAGTCTGGGTAGCCTAGCGGGAGGTACCGTCTCCTACGAGCAGTACTTC. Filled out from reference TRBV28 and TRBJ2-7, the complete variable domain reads DVKVTQSSRYLVKRTGEKVFLECVQDMDHENMFWYRQDPGLGLRLIYFSYDVKMKEKGDIPEGYSVSREKKERFSLILESASTNQTSMYLCASSPSLGSLAGGTVSYEQYFGPGTRLTVT.

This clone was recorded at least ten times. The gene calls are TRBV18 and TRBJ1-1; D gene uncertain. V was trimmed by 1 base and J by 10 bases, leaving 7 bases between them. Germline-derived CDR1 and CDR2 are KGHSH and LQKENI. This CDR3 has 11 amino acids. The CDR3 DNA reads TGTGCCAGCTCACCACATGAAGGAGCTTTCTTT. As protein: CASSPHEGAFF. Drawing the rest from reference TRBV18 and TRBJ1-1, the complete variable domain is NAGVMQNPRHLVRRRGQEARLRCSPMKGHSHVYWYRQLPEEGLKFMVYLQKENIIDESGMPKERFSAEFPKEGPSILRIQQVVRGDSAAYFCASSPHEGAFFGQGTRLTVV.

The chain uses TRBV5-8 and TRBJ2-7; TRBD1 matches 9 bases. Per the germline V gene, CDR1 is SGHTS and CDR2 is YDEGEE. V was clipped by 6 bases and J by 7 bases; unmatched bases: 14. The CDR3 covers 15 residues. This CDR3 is CASTPRGTGSGEQYF. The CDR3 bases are TGTGCCAGCACCCCGAGGGGGACAGGGTCAGGGGAGCAGTACTTC.